These 15 T cell receptor beta chains were sequenced from one sample in a study of blood T cell repertoires in COVID-19. Repertoires were generated with immunoSEQ multiplex PCR, while TCRdb's copy carries only in-frame clones and drops some. The sample has tens of thousands of clones; under 90% are singletons. Sequenced sample: peripheral blood. These TCRs come from a human donor in a cohort sampled during active COVID-19.

The rearrangement joins TRBV6-6 to TRBJ1-5; the D is unclear. V gave up 4 bases and J gave up 6 bases, with 7 bases separating them. The CDR3 contains 12 residues. Germline V lookup: CDR1 MNHNY, CDR2 SVGAGI (reference sequence). The CDR3: CASSSRGQPQHF. In nucleotides, the CDR3 is TGTGCCAGCAGTTCACGGGGTCAGCCCCAGCATTTT.

V and J are TRBV19 and TRBJ2-7, with TRBD1 matching over 9 bases. The CDR3 consists of 17 residues. Germline V gene sequence: CDR1 LNHDA, CDR2 SQIVND (reference sequence). Trimming removed 5 bases from V and 1 base from J; junction bases left unmatched: 12. CDR3 protein: CASSAKAGTGWSYEQYF. The CDR3 region has the DNA TGTGCCAGTAGTGCCAAAGCTGGGACAGGGTGGTCCTACGAGCAGTACTTC.

This clone was detected once. The J gene is TRBJ2-2, the V gene TRBV5-4, with TRBD2 matching 9 bases. J was trimmed by 3 bases and V by 0 bases; bases with no gene match: 9. The germline V gene has CDR1 SGHNT and CDR2 YYREEE (reference sequence). CDR3 length: 18 amino acids. CDR3 protein: CASSLVGLAGVYTGELFF. For the CDR3, the DNA is TGTGCCAGCAGCTTGGTCGGCTTAGCGGGGGTGTACACCGGGGAGCTGTTTTTT.

The gene calls are TRBV13 and TRBJ1-1; 7 bases match TRBD1. Looked up from germline, CDR1 is PRHDT and CDR2 is FYEKMQ (reference sequence). CDR3 length: 12 amino acids. The V segment lost 8 bases and the J segment 6 bases; nucleotides outside the gene matches: 6. The CDR3 DNA reads as TGTGCCAGCGTCGCAGGGGGTGCTGAAGCTTTCTTT. Residues: CASVAGGAEAFF.

The chain employs TRBV7-8 and TRBJ2-7; TRBD1 matches at 9 bases. J was trimmed by 6 bases and V by 1 base; bases with no gene match: 7. Germline loops: CDR1 SGHVS, CDR2 FQNEAQ. There are 15 residues in the CDR3. The CDR3 DNA reads as TGTGCCAGCAGCTTAGTTGGACAGGGGACGATCGAGCAGTACTTC. It codes for CASSLVGQGTIEQYF.

The chain employs TRBV7-6 and TRBJ2-1; 9 positions match TRBD2. This CDR3 comprises 14 residues. The V gene end was trimmed by 1 base and the J gene end by 9 bases; junction bases not matched to a gene: 4. Germline CDR1 SGHVS, CDR2 FNYEAQ. The CDR3 loop is CASSLVASGVEQFF. Here the CDR3 DNA reads TGTGCCAGCAGCTTAGTGGCTAGCGGGGTTGAGCAGTTCTTC.

V is TRBV7-9 and J is TRBJ1-2; D gene ambiguous. CDR3 length: 14 amino acids. Germline V gene sequence: CDR1 SEHNR, CDR2 FQNEAQ (reference sequence). Between the trimmed V and J ends, which lost 5 bases and 2 bases, there was a span of 12 bases. The CDR3 sequence is CASSGIDGNYGYTF. As DNA, the CDR3 is TGTGCCAGCAGCGGAATAGACGGGAACTATGGCTACACCTTC.

The CDR3 nucleotides read TGTGCCAGCTCACCACCGCGCGGGGGAGTGGAGACCCAGTACTTC. Encoded protein: CASSPPRGGVETQYF. The chain recombines TRBV18 with TRBJ2-5; 7 bases are shared with TRBD2. This CDR3 contains 15 residues. In germline, CDR1 is KGHSH, CDR2 LQKENI. Unmatched junction bases numbered 6, after V lost 0 bases and J lost 5 bases.

Concerning this clone itself: A junction boundary mismatches the germline segment, possibly from a read error. This chain connects TRBV5-6 to TRBJ2-3, with 7 nucleotides matching TRBD2. The CDR3 covers 16 residues. CDR1 is SGHDT, CDR2 YYEEEE, per germline. Here the CDR3 reads CASSIVASGPTNTQYF. CDR3 nucleotides: TGTGCCAGCAGTATCGTCGCTAGCGGACCCACAAATACGCAGTATTTT.

This rearrangement joins TRBV14 to TRBJ2-7; TRBD2 agrees at 12 bases. The V segment lost 5 bases and the J segment 3 bases; nucleotides outside the gene matches: 5. Per the germline V gene, CDR1 is SGHDN and CDR2 is FVKESK. The CDR3 is 15 amino acids. CDR3 in amino acids: CASSRLAGVFYEQYF. CDR3 bases: TGTGCCAGCAGCAGACTAGCGGGAGTCTTCTACGAGCAGTACTTC.

The chain joins TRBV4-1 to TRBJ2-7, with D possibly TRBD1 on 6 matching bases. The ends were cut back, 1 base at V and 7 bases at J, with 17 bases in the middle. Germline assignment: CDR1 MGHRA and CDR2 YSYEKL. This CDR3 comprises 15 residues. CDR3 loop: CASSQVGAGAVEQYF. CDR3 bases: TGCGCCAGCAGCCAAGTGGGGGCCGGGGCCGTGGAGCAGTACTTC.

This clone came up once. The V and J genes are TRBV12-5 and TRBJ2-1; D not resolved. The germline V gene has CDR1 LGHNT and CDR2 FRNRAP. The CDR3 runs to 13 residues. The germline V and J ends were trimmed by 1 base and 7 bases, with 8 bases remaining between them. CDR3 sequence (DNA): TGTGCTAGTGGTTTGGACTCGCGGAATGAGCAGTTCTTC. Residues: CASGLDSRNEQFF.

The rearrangement links TRBV30 to TRBJ2-5, with 8 bases identical to TRBD1. The CDR3 has 14 amino acids. With V trimmed by 3 bases and J by 4 bases, 7 bases remained unmatched. Germline V lookup: CDR1 GTSNPN, CDR2 SVGIG (reference sequence). The chain's CDR3 is CAWSRTGKGETQYF. Written as DNA, the CDR3 is TGTGCCTGGAGCCGGACAGGGAAAGGAGAGACCCAGTACTTC.

The chain links TRBV7-2 to TRBJ2-1, with a weak D call TRBD2 (6 bases). The CDR3 extends over 14 amino acids. CDR1 is SGHTA, CDR2 FQGNSA, per germline. Trimming pared 2 bases from V and 9 bases from J, leaving 14 bases between. CDR3 nucleotides: TGTGCCAGCAGCTTATACAGTGGGACTCGTGAGCAGTTCTTC. Its protein product is CASSLYSGTREQFF.

This clone was observed a handful of times. The genes are TRBV6-2 or TRBV6-3 and TRBJ1-2; the D is unclear. CDR3 length: 12 amino acids. Germline V gives CDR1 MNHEY, CDR2 SVGEGT. Trimming cost V 6 bases and J 8 bases, with 13 bases left between them. CDR3 in DNA: TGTGCCAGCAGCGGGAGTCGCATCGGCTACACCTTC. It specifies CASSGSRIGYTF.